The entry below describes one T cell receptor (beta chain). Its antigen is not identified. The data originate from a study of shared clonotypes between healthy human individuals. The wider study: The study enrolled two women and three men aged 18 to 49. Each donor contributed plates that comprised three CD4 naive, three CD4 memory, two CD8 naive and one CD8 memory.

Negatively enriched CD4+ T cells were divided by CD45RA into naive and memory. The data were produced by immunoSEQ multiplex PCR, yet TCRdb's version contains in-frame clones alone and is incomplete. This sample carries hundreds of thousands of clones, more than 95% of them seen once, and the ten largest clones take about 0.06%. Whole-study findings and limits: Estimated clonotype richness was generally higher in naive than memory subsets.

The CDR3 sequence is 15 residues long. CDR1 is MNHEY and CDR2 is SMNVEV in the germline V gene (reference sequence). Deletions cut 5 bases from V and 1 base from J, with 12 bases between. The sequenced material came from naive CD4+ T cells sorted from blood. As to subset: CD45RA+ positively selected. The TCR originated in a woman aged 25-40 years in good health. The rearrangement uses TRBV27 and TRBJ1-5; possibly TRBD1 for D (6 bases). The CDR3 protein is CASSPGQSSNQPQHF. For the CDR3, the DNA is TGTGCCAGCAGTCCCGGACAGTCCAGCAATCAGCCCCAGCATTTT.